This TCR beta chain appears in the sequencing data of a study of Tregs in tolerant kidney transplant recipients. Repertoires were generated with immunoSEQ multiplex PCR, while TCRdb's copy carries only in-frame clones and drops some. The sample's table shows roughly 48,000 clones. The germline CDR1 and CDR2 sequences are SNHLY and FYNNEI. Trimming removed 8 bases at V and 5 bases at J, with 16 bases between. The CDR3 is 15 residues long. For this clone: The read comes to an end 3 residues before the CDR3 does, leaving the germline J gene to fill in the end.

The chain recombines TRBV2 with TRBJ1-6; maybe TRBD1 (5 bases). The sequenced sample was CD4+ T cells from blood, obtained before the transplant. The clonotype originates from a human donor who received a combined kidney and bone marrow transplant. Incomplete CDR3 DNA: TGTGCCAGCGCCCTTCTTGGGGGGGATAATTCACCC. Encoded protein: CASALLGGDNSP. The complete CDR3 protein is CASALLGGDNSPLHF.